These 16 T cell receptor beta chains originate from one sample sequenced in a study of T cell responses to AZD1222 COVID-19 vaccine. Measured with immunoSEQ multiplex PCR; TCRdb has only the in-frame clones, and not every one. The data hold roughly 120,000 clones, with 75% to 90% observed a single time. Material: peripheral blood, obtained on day 0 of AZD1222 vaccination. Receptors originate from an adult in good health.

This chain connects TRBV12-3 or TRBV12-4 to TRBJ1-6; TRBD1 matches at 7 bases. This CDR3 has 13 amino acids. Trimming removed 7 bases from V and 8 bases from J; junction bases left unmatched: 5. In DNA form, the CDR3 reads TGTGCCAGCAATCAACAGGGGTATTCACCCCTCCACTTT. It is translated as CASNQQGYSPLHF.

The chain links TRBV2 to TRBJ2-1; 8 positions match TRBD1. V trimming: 5 bases; J trimming: 1 base; junction bases outside the gene matches: 4. CDR3 length: 15 amino acids. CDR1 and CDR2 (germline): SNHLY, FYNNEI. CDR3 in DNA: TGTGCCAGCAGTAAAAACAGGGGGTCCTACAATGAGCAGTTCTTC. Residues: CASSKNRGSYNEQFF.

CDR3 region: CASSNLGQETQYF. The CDR3, as DNA: TGTGCCAGTAGTAATTTGGGCCAAGAGACCCAGTACTTC. The chain couples TRBV19 to TRBJ2-5; no definite D call. Trimming cost V 4 bases and J 1 base, with 7 bases left between them. There are 13 residues in the CDR3. Looked up from germline, CDR1 is LNHDA and CDR2 is SQIVND (reference sequence). The variable domain in full, with the rest retrieved from reference TRBV19 and TRBJ2-5, is DGGITQSPKYLFRKEGQNVTLSCEQNLNHDAMYWYRQDPGQGLRLIYYSQIVNDFQKGDIAEGYSVSREKKESFPLTVTSAQKNPTAFYLCASSNLGQETQYFGPGTRLLVL.

The V gene is TRBV11-2, the J gene TRBJ1-5; D is ambiguous. The length of the CDR3 is 15 residues. Germline V gene lookup returns CDR1 SGHAT and CDR2 FQNNGV. With 4 bases removed from V and 0 bases from J, the gap between germline ends came to 10 bases. The CDR3 here is CASSSGPSSNQPQHF. CDR3 bases: TGTGCCAGCAGCTCAGGCCCCTCTAGCAATCAGCCCCAGCATTTT. The complete variable domain, with remaining parts taken from reference TRBV11-2 and TRBJ1-5, reads EAGVAQSPRYKIIEKRQSVAFWCNPISGHATLYWYQQILGQGPKLLIQFQNNGVVDDSQLPKDRFSAERLKGVDSTLKIQPAKLEDSAVYLCASSSGPSSNQPQHFGDGTRLSIL.

The V call is TRBV6-5, the J call TRBJ2-1, with 10 bases that match TRBD1. The germline V gene encodes CDR1 MNHEY and CDR2 SVGAGI. The ends lost 6 bases at V and 2 bases at J; junction bases unmatched: 4. The CDR3 runs 15 residues. CDR3 nucleotides: TGTGCCAGCAGCACCGACAGGGGGCCCTACAATGAGCAGTTCTTC. Amino acids: CASSTDRGPYNEQFF.

The chain combines TRBV29-1 with TRBJ2-5, with D perhaps being TRBD1 or TRBD2 (6 bases each). CDR3 length equals 12 residues. Germline lookup yields CDR1 SQVTM and CDR2 ANQGSEA. V was shortened by 8 bases and J by 5 bases, with 15 bases between the two germline ends. The CDR3 spells CSLRVGGETQYF. The CDR3 nucleotides are TGCAGCCTCCGGGTAGGGGGGGAGACCCAGTACTTC.

The chain combines TRBV14 with TRBJ1-5, with D perhaps TRBD1 (5 bases). This CDR3 is built from 14 residues. CDR1 SGHDN and CDR2 FVKESK come from the germline V gene. V lost 4 bases and J 5 bases, leaving 12 bases between the germline ends. The CDR3, as DNA: TGTGCCAGCAGCCCTAGGGGACGTGATCAGCCCCAGCATTTT. Protein sequence: CASSPRGRDQPQHF.

V usage is TRBV2 and J usage is TRBJ1-6; 10 nucleotides align to TRBD1. CDR1 and CDR2 from the germline V gene are SNHLY and FYNNEI. This CDR3 is built from 15 residues. J gave up 7 bases and V 6 bases, and 6 bases lay outside the gene matches. This chain's CDR3 is CASRDRGNRNSPLHF. For the CDR3, the DNA is TGTGCCAGCAGGGACAGGGGGAATCGGAATTCACCCCTCCACTTT.

V gene TRBV5-5 combines with J gene TRBJ2-6, with D unclear. The germline CDR1 and CDR2 sequences are SGHKS and YYEKEE (reference sequence). The CDR3 length is 12 residues. The V end was cut by 3 bases, the J end by 4 bases, with 2 bases between. The CDR3 DNA sequence: TGTGCCAGCAGCTCCGGGGCCAACGTCCTGACTTTC. It encodes CASSSGANVLTF. The full variable domain, in which reference TRBV5-5 and TRBJ2-6 provide the parts outside the CDR3, is DAGVTQSPTHLIKTRGQQVTLRCSPISGHKSVSWYQQVLGQGPQFIFQYYEKEERGRGNFPDRFSARQFPNYSSELNVNALLLGDSALYLCASSSGANVLTFGAGSRLTVL.

CDR3: CASSYSGLSQYF. CDR3 bases: TGTGCCAGCAGTTACTCGGGGTTGTCCCAGTACTTC. This chain joins TRBV6-5 and TRBJ2-5, with unresolved D. CDR1 and CDR2 (germline): MNHEY, SVGAGI. V lost 0 bases and J lost 9, with 8 bases in between. The CDR3 loop spans 12 amino acids.

The sample holds a few counts of this clone. V and J are TRBV3-1 (or the pseudogene TRBV3-2) and TRBJ1-1, with 7 bases identical to TRBD1. The CDR3 contains 15 residues. Looked up from germline, CDR1 is LGHDT and CDR2 is YNNKEL (reference sequence). V gave up 4 bases and J gave up 5 bases; unmatched junction bases: 10. The CDR3 region has the DNA TGTGCCAGCAGCCCAGCCGGTCACAGGGGAACTGAAGCTTTCTTT. It translates to CASSPAGHRGTEAFF.

The chain combines TRBV16 with TRBJ2-7, with 9 nucleotides matching TRBD1. In germline, CDR1 is KGHSY, CDR2 FQNENV. CDR3 length: 15 residues. V was clipped by 6 bases and J by 1 base; unmatched bases: 7. DNA for the CDR3: TGTGCCAGCAGTCGCCCCGGGACAGGGTCCTACGAGCAGTACTTC. Translated, it gives CASSRPGTGSYEQYF.

The chain has TRBV15 and TRBJ1-2; the D is unclear. Germline V gene sequence: CDR1 LNHNV, CDR2 YYDKDF (reference sequence). The ends were cut back, 5 bases at V and 2 bases at J, with 15 bases in the middle. The CDR3 is 15 residues long. CDR3 sequence (DNA): TGTGCCACCAGCTCCCGCCCAGGCGCCAACTATGGCTACACCTTC. Its protein product is CATSSRPGANYGYTF.

J is TRBJ1-4 and V is TRBV6-5, with D maybe TRBD1 (5 bases). The V gene lost 6 bases and the J gene lost 2 bases, with 13 bases spanning the gap. The CDR3 is 15 amino acids. Germline V gene data show CDR1 as MNHEY and CDR2 as SVGAGI. CDR3 nucleotides: TGTGCCAGCAGCAGACAGAGTCTCACTAATGAAAAACTGTTTTTT. Protein product: CASSRQSLTNEKLFF.

This clone was observed a handful of times. This sequence joins TRBV7-9 and TRBJ2-1; 7 bases fit TRBD2. CDR1 and CDR2 (germline): SEHNR, FQNEAQ (reference sequence). The V and J ends lost 3 bases and 6 bases, in that order; junction bases with no gene match: 5. CDR3 length: 14 residues. The CDR3 sequence is CASSLGEGLNEQFF. The CDR3 coding sequence is TGTGCCAGCAGCTTGGGGGAGGGCCTCAATGAGCAGTTCTTC.

CDR3 protein: CASSLAGSGAYGYTF. DNA of the CDR3: TGTGCCAGCAGCTTAGCGGGATCGGGGGCCTATGGCTACACCTTC. The gene calls are TRBV7-8 and TRBJ1-2; the D gene is possibly TRBD1 (6 bases). The CDR3 extends over 15 amino acids. Germline CDR1 is SGHVS and CDR2 is FQNEAQ. The V end lost 0 bases, the J end lost 4 bases, and 12 bases lay between the germline ends.